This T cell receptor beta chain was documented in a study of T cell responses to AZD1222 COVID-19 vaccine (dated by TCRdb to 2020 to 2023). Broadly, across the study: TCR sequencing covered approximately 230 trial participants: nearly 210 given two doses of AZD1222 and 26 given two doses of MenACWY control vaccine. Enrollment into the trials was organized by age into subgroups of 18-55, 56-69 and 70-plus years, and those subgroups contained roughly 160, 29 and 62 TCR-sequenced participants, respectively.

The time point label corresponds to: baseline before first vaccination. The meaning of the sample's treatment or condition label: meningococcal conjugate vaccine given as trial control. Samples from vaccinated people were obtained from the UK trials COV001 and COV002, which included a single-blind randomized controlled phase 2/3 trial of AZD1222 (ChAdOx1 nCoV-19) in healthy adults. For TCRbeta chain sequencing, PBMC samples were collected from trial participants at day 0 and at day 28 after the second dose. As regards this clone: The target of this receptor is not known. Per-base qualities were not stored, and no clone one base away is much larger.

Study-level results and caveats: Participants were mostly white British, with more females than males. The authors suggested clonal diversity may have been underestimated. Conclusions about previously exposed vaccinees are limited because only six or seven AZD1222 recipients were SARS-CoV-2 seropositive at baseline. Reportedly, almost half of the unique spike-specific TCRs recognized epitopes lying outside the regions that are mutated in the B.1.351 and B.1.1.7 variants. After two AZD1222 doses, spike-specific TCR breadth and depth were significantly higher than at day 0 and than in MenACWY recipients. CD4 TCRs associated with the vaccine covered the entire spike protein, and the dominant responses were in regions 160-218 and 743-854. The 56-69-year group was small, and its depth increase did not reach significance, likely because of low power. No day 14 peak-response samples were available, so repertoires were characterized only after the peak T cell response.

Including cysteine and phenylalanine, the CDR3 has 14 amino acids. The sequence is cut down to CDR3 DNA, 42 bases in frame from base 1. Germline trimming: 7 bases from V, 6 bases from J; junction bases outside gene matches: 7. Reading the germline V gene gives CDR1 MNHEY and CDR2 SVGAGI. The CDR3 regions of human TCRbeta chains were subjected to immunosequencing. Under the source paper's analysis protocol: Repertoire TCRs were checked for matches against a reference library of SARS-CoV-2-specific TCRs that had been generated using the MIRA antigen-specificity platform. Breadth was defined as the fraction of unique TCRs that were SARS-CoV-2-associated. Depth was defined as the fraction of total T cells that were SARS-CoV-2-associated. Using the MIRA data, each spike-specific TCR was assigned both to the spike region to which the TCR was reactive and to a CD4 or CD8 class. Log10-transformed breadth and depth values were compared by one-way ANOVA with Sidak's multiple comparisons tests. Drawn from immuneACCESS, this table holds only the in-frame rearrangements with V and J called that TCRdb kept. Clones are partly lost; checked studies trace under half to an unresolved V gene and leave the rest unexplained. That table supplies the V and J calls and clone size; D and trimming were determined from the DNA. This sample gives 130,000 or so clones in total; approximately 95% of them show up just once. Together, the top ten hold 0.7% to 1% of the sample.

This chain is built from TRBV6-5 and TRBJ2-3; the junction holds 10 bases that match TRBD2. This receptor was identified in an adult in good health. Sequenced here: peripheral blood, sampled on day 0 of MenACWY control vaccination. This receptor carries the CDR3 CASTSGGAGDTQYF. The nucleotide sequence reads TGTGCCAGCACCAGCGGGGGGGCGGGGGATACGCAGTATTTT.